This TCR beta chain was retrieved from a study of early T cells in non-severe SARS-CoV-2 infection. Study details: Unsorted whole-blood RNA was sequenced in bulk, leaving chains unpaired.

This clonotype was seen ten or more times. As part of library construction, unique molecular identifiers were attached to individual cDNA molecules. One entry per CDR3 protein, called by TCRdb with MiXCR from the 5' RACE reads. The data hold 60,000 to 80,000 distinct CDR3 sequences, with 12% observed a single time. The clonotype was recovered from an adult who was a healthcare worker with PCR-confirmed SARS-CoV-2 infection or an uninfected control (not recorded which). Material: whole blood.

The chain's CDR3 is CASSGVIRDQNIQYF. For the CDR3, the DNA is TGTGCCAGCAGCGGGGTAATAAGGGACCAAAACATTCAGTACTTC. V is TRBV12-3 or TRBV12-4 and J is TRBJ2-4, with D perhaps assigned TRBD1 or TRBD2 (5 bases each). Trimming took 6 bases from V and 5 from J, leaving 17 bases between them. This CDR3 comprises 15 residues.